This is a list of T cell receptor beta chains from one sample in a study of human T cells and chemical hapten exposure. TCRdb re-called the RACE reads with MiXCR, one entry per CDR3 protein. The sample holds tens of thousands of distinct CDR3 sequences, over 7.5% seen once. The sequencing here drew on whole blood, taken in connection with sensitization to the hapten diphenylcyclopropenone (DPC). The receptors originated from a woman between 35 and 50 years old with alopecia areata. Some clones in this sample may be carry-over from other donors' samples. The CDR3 runs from the conserved cysteine through the conserved F or W. D genes are given only for firm matches. For some rows the clone size is stated as once, few or many, or as a class when expanded; others skip it.

J,D,V,size,CDR3,DNA
TRBJ2-1,.,TRBV7-2,many,CASSLQGIEGSEEFF,TGTGCCAGCAGCTTACAGGGAATAGAAGGGTCTGAGGAGTTCTTC
TRBJ1-2,TRBD1,TRBV6-6,many,CASSSTGRYGYTF,TGTGCCAGCAGTTCGACAGGGAGATATGGCTACACCTTC
TRBJ1-1,.,TRBV29-1,many,CSVEGRGNTEAFF,TGCAGCGTTGAAGGCAGGGGCAACACTGAAGCTTTCTTT
TRBJ2-7,.,TRBV12-3/TRBV12-4,few,CASGLGPEAREQYF,TGTGCCAGCGGCCTGGGACCCGAAGCGCGCGAGCAGTACTTC
TRBJ1-2,TRBD1,TRBV7-2,many,CASSPYPGTGEHGYTF,TGTGCCAGCAGCCCGTACCCCGGGACAGGGGAGCATGGCTACACCTTC
TRBJ2-5,.,TRBV4-3,many,CASSLGATRQETQYF,TGCGCCAGCAGCCTAGGGGCTACCAGACAAGAGACCCAGTACTTC
TRBJ2-5,TRBD1,TRBV29-1,many,CSVDGQGTETQYF,TGCAGCGTTGATGGACAGGGTACGGAGACCCAGTACTTC
TRBJ2-3,.,TRBV28,many,CASSLTPVSTDTQYF,TGTGCCAGCAGCCTGACCCCCGTAAGCACAGATACGCAGTATTTT
TRBJ2-2,.,TRBV7-3,many,CASSRLGHTGELFF,TGTGCCAGCAGCCGCCTCGGACACACCGGGGAGCTGTTTTTT
TRBJ2-2,.,TRBV7-6,many,CASSLGTPNTGELFF,TGTGCCAGCAGCCTTGGGACTCCTAACACCGGGGAGCTGTTTTTT
TRBJ1-2,.,TRBV18,few,CASSPGEDYGYTF,TGTGCCAGCTCACCAGGAGAAGACTATGGCTACACCTTC
TRBJ1-4,TRBD1,TRBV7-2,many,CASSLAGQGPNEKLFF,TGTGCCAGCAGCTTAGCAGGACAGGGACCCAATGAAAAACTGTTTTTT
TRBJ2-2,.,TRBV3-1,few,CASSQARGLNTGELFF,TGTGCCAGCAGCCAAGCCCGAGGTCTGAACACCGGGGAGCTGTTTTTT
TRBJ2-3,.,TRBV6-2/TRBV6-3,once,CASSPWGGTDTQYF,TGTGCCAGCAGCCCCTGGGGGGGCACAGATACGCAGTATTTT
TRBJ2-2,.,TRBV7-9,few,CASSVTLSGGELFF,TGTGCCAGCAGCGTGACACTCTCGGGCGGGGAGCTGTTTTTT
TRBJ2-5,.,TRBV6-2/TRBV6-3,.,CASRPTSQETQYF,TGTGCCAGCAGGCCGACTAGCCAAGAGACCCAGTACTTC
TRBJ1-4,.,TRBV4-1,many,CASSQETAATNEKLFF,TGCGCCAGCAGCCAAGAAACAGCGGCAACTAATGAAAAACTGTTTTTT
TRBJ1-5,TRBD1,TRBV2,many,CASRADRGNQPQHF,TGTGCCAGCAGAGCTGACAGGGGCAATCAGCCCCAGCATTTT
TRBJ2-7,TRBD2,TRBV12-3/TRBV12-4,few,CASSTASGGNTLSYEQYF,TGTGCCAGCAGTACGGCTAGCGGGGGGAATACCCTATCCTACGAGCAGTACTTC
TRBJ1-1,TRBD1,TRBV5-1,many,CASSRTGNTEAFF,TGCGCCAGCAGCCGGACAGGGAACACTGAAGCCTTCTTT
TRBJ2-7,.,TRBV30,.,CAWSARGGQYF,TGTGCCTGGAGTGCCCGGGGTGGGCAGTACTTC
TRBJ2-7,.,TRBV6-5,.,CASSLTGTHEQYF,TGTGCCAGCAGCCTTACAGGGACACACGAGCAGTACTTC
TRBJ2-3,.,TRBV14,many,CASSISSVTDTQYF,TGTGCCAGCAGCATCTCCTCCGTCACAGATACGCAGTATTTT
TRBJ1-3,.,TRBV7-9,many,CASSFQGTSGNTIYF,TGTGCCAGCAGCTTCCAGGGAACCTCTGGAAACACCATATATTTT
TRBJ2-1,.,TRBV29-1,.,CSAPPWGQADEQFF,TGCAGCGCTCCCCCTTGGGGCCAAGCGGATGAGCAGTTCTTC
TRBJ1-4,TRBD1,TRBV30,.,CAWSVRPQGAGEKLFF,TGTGCCTGGAGTGTTCGACCCCAGGGGGCAGGGGAAAAACTGTTTTTT
TRBJ1-6,TRBD1,TRBV5-1,many,CASSFTGTGGDGSPLHF,TGCGCCAGCAGCTTCACCGGGACAGGGGGCGATGGTTCACCCCTCCACTTT
TRBJ1-6,.,TRBV2,.,CASSSITYNSPLHF,TGTGCCAGCAGCTCCATTACCTATAATTCACCCCTCCACTTT
TRBJ2-1,.,TRBV10-3,few,CAISESGSRGLSYNEQFF,TGTGCCATCAGTGAGTCTGGATCGCGGGGGCTCTCCTACAATGAGCAGTTCTTC
TRBJ1-4,.,TRBV10-3,.,CAISVGRTNEKLFF,TGTGCCATCAGTGTGGGCAGAACTAATGAAAAACTGTTTTTT
TRBJ1-1,.,TRBV6-1,few,CASSLVRVDTEAFF,TGTGCCAGCAGTTTAGTCAGGGTCGACACTGAAGCTTTCTTT
TRBJ1-4,TRBD1,TRBV29-1,many,CSVGRDRGEKLFF,TGCAGCGTTGGAAGGGACAGAGGCGAAAAACTGTTTTTT
TRBJ1-6,.,TRBV28,many,CASSPPSTGWAPLHF,TGTGCCAGCAGCCCCCCAAGCACAGGGTGGGCACCCCTCCACTTT
TRBJ2-2,TRBD2,TRBV5-1,few,CASSWGTTQNTGELFF,TGCGCCAGCAGCTGGGGGACTACCCAGAACACCGGGGAGCTGTTTTTT
TRBJ2-4,.,TRBV6-5,many,CASSYIASGQNIQYF,TGTGCCAGCAGTTACATCGCCAGCGGGCAAAACATTCAGTACTTC
TRBJ1-1,TRBD1,TRBV7-9,many,CASSLGLKGDRANTEAFF,TGTGCCAGCAGCTTAGGACTGAAGGGGGACAGGGCGAACACTGAAGCTTTCTTT
TRBJ1-3,.,TRBV10-2,.,CASSESRTIYF,TGCGCCAGCAGTGAGTCGCGCACCATATATTTT
TRBJ1-3,.,TRBV11-1,many,CASSLSGNTIYF,TGTGCCAGCAGCCTCTCTGGAAACACCATATATTTT
TRBJ1-1,.,TRBV29-1,many,CSVGWGWTEAFF,TGCAGCGTCGGATGGGGGTGGACTGAAGCTTTCTTT
TRBJ1-1,.,TRBV7-2,.,CASSALRANTEAFF,TGTGCCAGCAGTGCATTGAGAGCGAACACTGAAGCTTTCTTT
TRBJ2-1,TRBD1,TRBV5-4,few,CASSRDRVSNEQFF,TGTGCCAGCAGTCGGGACAGGGTTTCCAATGAGCAGTTCTTC